This passage covers 15 T cell receptor beta chains from one sample sequenced in a study of radiotherapy plus CTLA-4 blockade in lung cancer. Sequenced by immunoSEQ multiplex PCR; TCRdb stores in-frame clones only, minus some. The sample consists of approximately 40,000 clones, 70% to 75% of them appearing once. The material sequenced was peripheral blood, taken from a patient treated with radiotherapy plus ipilimumab. All receptors derive from a human donor with non-small cell lung cancer who had stable disease on radiotherapy plus ipilimumab.

A note on this clone: The same CDR3 arises from other DNA sequences in this sample as well. The CDR3 loop is CASRWTGGNTIYF. For the CDR3, the DNA is TGTGCCAGTAGGTGGACAGGAGGAAACACCATATATTTT. V gene TRBV6-5 combines with J gene TRBJ1-3; 7 bases agree with TRBD1. The V and J ends lost 9 bases and 4 bases, in that order; junction bases with no gene match: 6. This CDR3 spans 13 amino acids. CDR1 is MNHEY and CDR2 is SVGAGI in the germline V gene.

V gene TRBV6-1 combines with J gene TRBJ1-2; D might be TRBD1 (6 bases). Germline V gene data show CDR1 as MNHNS and CDR2 as SASEGT. Trimming shortened V by 6 bases and J by 3 bases, and 14 bases separated the two germline ends. This CDR3 is built from 14 residues. In DNA form, the CDR3 reads TGTGCCAGCAGATCGACAGGAACCCACTATGGCTACACCTTC. Its protein product is CASRSTGTHYGYTF.

The CDR3 region has the DNA TGTGCCAGCAGTTTATTTTCAGGCCCCGATTACGAGCAGTACTTC. Amino acid sequence: CASSLFSGPDYEQYF. The genes are TRBV27 and TRBJ2-7; D ambiguous. The length of the CDR3 is 15 residues. V gave up 1 base and J gave up 4 bases, with 14 bases separating them. Per the germline V gene, CDR1 is MNHEY and CDR2 is SMNVEV (reference sequence).

The chain joins TRBV28 to TRBJ2-1; tentative D call: TRBD1 (5 bases). The germline CDR1 and CDR2 sequences are MDHEN and SYDVKM. V shed 7 bases and J shed 4 bases, with 11 bases lying between them. The CDR3 covers 13 residues. The CDR3 loop reads CASTADIYNEQFF. CDR3 bases: TGTGCCAGCACTGCGGACATATACAATGAGCAGTTCTTC.

J is TRBJ2-3 and V is TRBV5-1; 8 bases match TRBD1. This CDR3 is built from 17 residues. Per the germline V gene, CDR1 is SGHRS and CDR2 is YFSETQ. The ends lost 4 bases at V and 2 bases at J; junction bases unmatched: 12. CDR3 nucleotide sequence: TGCGCCAGCAGCCGCGGGCCGACAGGGGAGGTCACAGATACGCAGTATTTT. Translating gives CASSRGPTGEVTDTQYF.

With regard to this clone: Other DNA sequences in the sample encode the same CDR3. The rearrangement joins TRBV5-1 to TRBJ2-1, with 9 bases matching TRBD2. Germline V CDR1 and CDR2: SGHRS, YFSETQ. CDR3 size: 17 residues. V was clipped by 4 bases and J by 2 bases; unmatched bases: 10. This CDR3 is CASSQGLAGVAYNEQFF. DNA for the CDR3: TGCGCCAGCAGCCAGGGATTAGCGGGGGTGGCCTACAATGAGCAGTTCTTC.

This clone appeared a few times. The chain joins TRBV5-1 to TRBJ1-6, with 7 positions matching TRBD1. Germline V gives CDR1 SGHRS, CDR2 YFSETQ. The ends lost 3 bases at V and 8 bases at J; junction bases unmatched: 5. The CDR3 has 14 residues. CDR3 bases: TGCGCCAGCAGCTCCTTAACAGGGGATTCACCCCTCCACTTT. It yields the protein CASSSLTGDSPLHF.

V is TRBV5-1 and J is TRBJ2-1, with TRBD2 identical over 12 bases. This CDR3 spans 15 amino acids. V was clipped by 7 bases and J by 4 bases; unmatched bases: 6. Germline CDR1 SGHRS, CDR2 YFSETQ. CDR3 sequence: CASALTSGRYNEQFF. The CDR3 region has the DNA TGCGCCAGCGCATTGACTAGCGGGAGATACAATGAGCAGTTCTTC. Looking up the rest from reference TRBV5-1 and TRBJ2-1 gives the full variable domain: KAGVTQTPRYLIKTRGQQVTLSCSPISGHRSVSWYQQTPGQGLQFLFEYFSETQRNKGNFPGRFSGRQFSNSRSEMNVSTLELGDSALYLCASALTSGRYNEQFFGPGTRLTVL.

The V and J genes are TRBV19 and TRBJ2-5, with 7 bases aligning to TRBD1. The CDR3 has 13 amino acids. V dropped 5 bases and J dropped 1; count of bases not matched to a gene: 1. Germline CDR1 and CDR2: LNHDA and SQIVND (reference sequence). The CDR3 DNA is TGTGCCAGTAGTGGGACAGCCCAAGAGACCCAGTACTTC. Its translation: CASSGTAQETQYF.

This clone was counted at least ten times. V gene TRBV5-1 combines with J gene TRBJ1-6; D is perhaps TRBD1 (5 bases). Trimming took off 0 bases at V and 6 bases at J, with 22 bases between the two ends. The CDR3 runs to 19 residues. Germline lookup yields CDR1 SGHRS and CDR2 YFSETQ. The chain's CDR3 is CASSLVQLGTTRRNSPLHF. In DNA, the CDR3 is TGCGCCAGCAGCTTGGTTCAACTCGGGACGACAAGGCGTAATTCACCCCTCCACTTT.

The chain combines TRBV18 with TRBJ2-2; D remains ambiguous. V was shortened by 2 bases and J by 6 bases, with 4 bases between the two germline ends. The CDR3 spans 12 residues. Germline-derived CDR1 and CDR2 are KGHSH and LQKENI. CDR3 loop: CASSPEAGELFF. The CDR3 region has the DNA TGTGCCAGCTCACCAGAGGCCGGGGAGCTGTTTTTT.

This sequence joins TRBV5-4 and TRBJ2-5; 8 positions match TRBD2. Germline CDR1 is SGHNT and CDR2 is YYREEE (reference sequence). The junction had 5 bases not matched to a gene; V was cut back by 4 bases and J by 3 bases. The CDR3 runs to 14 residues. CDR3: CASSQGLEEETQYF. DNA for the CDR3: TGTGCCAGCAGCCAGGGACTAGAGGAAGAGACCCAGTACTTC. The full variable domain, completed using reference TRBV5-4 and TRBJ2-5, is ETGVTQSPTHLIKTRGQQVTLRCSSQSGHNTVSWYQQALGQGPQFIFQYYREEENGRGNFPPRFSGLQFPNYSSELNVNALELDDSALYLCASSQGLEEETQYFGPGTRLLVL.

The rearrangement uses TRBV30 and TRBJ1-6; no clear D gene. CDR3 length equals 15 residues. V lost 0 bases and J 3 bases, leaving 9 bases between the germline ends. Germline CDR1 GTSNPN, CDR2 SVGIG (reference sequence). The DNA for the CDR3 is TGTGCCTGGAGTGTACCTCGCAGCTATAATTCACCCCTCCACTTT. Translated, it gives CAWSVPRSYNSPLHF.

The V gene is TRBV5-8, the J gene TRBJ2-7; the D gene is possibly TRBD2 (6 bases). V lost 6 bases, J lost 4 bases, and 11 bases lay in between. Germline V gene data show CDR1 as SGHTS and CDR2 as YDEGEE. CDR3 length: 12 amino acids. The CDR3 DNA reads as TGTGCCAGCATCTCGCGGGGTTACGAGCAGTACTTC. It specifies CASISRGYEQYF.

The rearrangement links TRBV6-5 to TRBJ1-2, with D unresolved. Germline V CDR1 and CDR2: MNHEY, SVGAGI. The CDR3 runs to 14 residues. Trimming left V 0 bases short and J 2 bases short, with 7 bases between. The CDR3 is CASSYSGSNYGYTF. The CDR3, as DNA: TGTGCCAGCAGTTACTCAGGCAGCAACTATGGCTACACCTTC.